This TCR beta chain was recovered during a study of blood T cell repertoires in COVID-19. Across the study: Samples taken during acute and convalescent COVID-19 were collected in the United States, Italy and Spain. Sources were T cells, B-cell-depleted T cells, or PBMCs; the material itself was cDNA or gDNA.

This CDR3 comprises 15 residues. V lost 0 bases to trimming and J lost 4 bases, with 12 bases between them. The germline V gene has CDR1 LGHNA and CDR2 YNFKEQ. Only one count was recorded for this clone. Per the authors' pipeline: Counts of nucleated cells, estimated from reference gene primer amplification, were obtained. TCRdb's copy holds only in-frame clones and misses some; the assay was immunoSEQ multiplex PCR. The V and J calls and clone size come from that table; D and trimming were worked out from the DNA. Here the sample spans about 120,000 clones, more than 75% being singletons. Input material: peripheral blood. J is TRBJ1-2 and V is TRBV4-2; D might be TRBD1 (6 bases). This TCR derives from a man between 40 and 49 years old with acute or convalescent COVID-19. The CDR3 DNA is TGTGCCAGCAGCCAAGATAAGGGACACATCTATGGCTACACCTTC. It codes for CASSQDKGHIYGYTF.